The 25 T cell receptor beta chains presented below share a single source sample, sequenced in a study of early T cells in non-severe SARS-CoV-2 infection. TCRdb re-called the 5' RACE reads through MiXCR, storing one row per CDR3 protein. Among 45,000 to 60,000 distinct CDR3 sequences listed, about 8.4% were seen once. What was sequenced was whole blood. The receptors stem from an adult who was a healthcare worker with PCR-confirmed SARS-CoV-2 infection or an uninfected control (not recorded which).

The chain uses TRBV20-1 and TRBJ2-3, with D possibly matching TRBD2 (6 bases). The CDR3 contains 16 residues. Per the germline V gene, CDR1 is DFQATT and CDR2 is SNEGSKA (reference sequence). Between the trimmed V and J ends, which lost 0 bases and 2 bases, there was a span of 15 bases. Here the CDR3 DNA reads TGCAGTGCTAGAGATCCAGGTAGCGGTTCCACAGATACGCAGTATTTT. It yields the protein CSARDPGSGSTDTQYF.

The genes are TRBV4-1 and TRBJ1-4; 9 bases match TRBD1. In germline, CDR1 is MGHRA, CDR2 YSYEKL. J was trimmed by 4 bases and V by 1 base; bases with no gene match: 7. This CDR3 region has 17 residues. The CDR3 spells CASSQGPGTGNNEKLFF. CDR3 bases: TGCGCCAGCAGCCAAGGCCCCGGGACAGGGAATAATGAAAAACTGTTTTTT.

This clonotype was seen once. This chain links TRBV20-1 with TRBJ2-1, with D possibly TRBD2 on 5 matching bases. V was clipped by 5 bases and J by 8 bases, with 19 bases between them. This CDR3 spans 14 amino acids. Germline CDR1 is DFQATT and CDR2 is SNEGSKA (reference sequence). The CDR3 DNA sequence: TGCAGTGCTTGGAACTCTCGGGGATCCGATGAGCAGTTCTTC. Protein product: CSAWNSRGSDEQFF.

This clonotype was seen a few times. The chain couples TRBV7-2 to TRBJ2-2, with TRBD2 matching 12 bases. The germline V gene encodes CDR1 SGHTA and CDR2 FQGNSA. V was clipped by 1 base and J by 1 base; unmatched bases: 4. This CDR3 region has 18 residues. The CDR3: CASSLELAGGLNTGELFF. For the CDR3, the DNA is TGTGCCAGCAGCTTAGAACTAGCGGGAGGCTTGAACACCGGGGAGCTGTTTTTT.

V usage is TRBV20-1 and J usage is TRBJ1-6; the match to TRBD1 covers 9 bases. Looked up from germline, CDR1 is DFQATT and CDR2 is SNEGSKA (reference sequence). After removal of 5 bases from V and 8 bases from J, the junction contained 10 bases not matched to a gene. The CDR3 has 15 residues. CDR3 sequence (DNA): TGCAGTGCTCCCACCGGGACAGGGCGCGATTCACCCCTCCACTTT. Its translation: CSAPTGTGRDSPLHF.

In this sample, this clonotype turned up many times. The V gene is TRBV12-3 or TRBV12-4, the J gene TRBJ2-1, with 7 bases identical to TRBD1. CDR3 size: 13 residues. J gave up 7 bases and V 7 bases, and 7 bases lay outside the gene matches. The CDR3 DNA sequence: TGTGCCAGCATGAGACAGGGTACGAATGAGCAGTTCTTC. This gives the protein CASMRQGTNEQFF.

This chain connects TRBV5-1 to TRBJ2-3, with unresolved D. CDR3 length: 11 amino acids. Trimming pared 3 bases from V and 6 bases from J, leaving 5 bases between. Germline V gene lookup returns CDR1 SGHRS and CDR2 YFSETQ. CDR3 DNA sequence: TGCGCCAGCAGCTCCTCGGATACGCAGTATTTT. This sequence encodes CASSSSDTQYF.

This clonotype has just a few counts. CDR3 in DNA: TGTGCCAGCAGGGCGGGACTAGCGGGAGGACGGAGGCTCAAAAATGAGCAGTTCTTC. This encodes CASRAGLAGGRRLKNEQFF. The chain has TRBV12-3 or TRBV12-4 and TRBJ2-1; TRBD2 matches 15 bases. V lost 6 bases, J lost 7 bases, and 16 bases stayed unmatched. CDR3 length: 19 residues.

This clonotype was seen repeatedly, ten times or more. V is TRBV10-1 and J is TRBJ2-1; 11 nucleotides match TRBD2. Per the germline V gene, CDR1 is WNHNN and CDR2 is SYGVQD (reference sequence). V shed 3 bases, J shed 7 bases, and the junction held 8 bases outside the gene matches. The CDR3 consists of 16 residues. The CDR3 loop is CASSEALAGEGNEQFF. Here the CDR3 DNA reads TGCGCCAGCAGTGAAGCACTAGCGGGAGAGGGAAATGAGCAGTTCTTC.

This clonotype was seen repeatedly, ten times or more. DNA for the CDR3: TGTGCCAGCAGCTTAGACGGGATTCGGACCGGGGAGCTGTTTTTT. It codes for CASSLDGIRTGELFF. The J gene is TRBJ2-2, the V gene TRBV7-6; a possible D gene is TRBD2 (5 bases). CDR3 length: 15 residues. Trimming removed 1 base at V and 5 bases at J, with 11 bases between. The germline CDR1 and CDR2 sequences are SGHVS and FNYEAQ.

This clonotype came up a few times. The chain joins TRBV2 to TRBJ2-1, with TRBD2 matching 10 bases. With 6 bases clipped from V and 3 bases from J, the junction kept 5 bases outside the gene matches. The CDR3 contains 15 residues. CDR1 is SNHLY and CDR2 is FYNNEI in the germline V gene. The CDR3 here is CASRVASGGYNEQFF. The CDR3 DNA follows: TGTGCCAGCAGGGTGGCTAGCGGGGGCTACAATGAGCAGTTCTTC. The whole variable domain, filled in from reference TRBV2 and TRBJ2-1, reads EPEVTQTPSHQVTQMGQEVILRCVPISNHLYFYWYRQILGQKVEFLVSFYNNEISEKSEIFDDQFSVERPDGSNFTLKIRSTKLEDSAMYFCASRVASGGYNEQFFGPGTRLTVL.

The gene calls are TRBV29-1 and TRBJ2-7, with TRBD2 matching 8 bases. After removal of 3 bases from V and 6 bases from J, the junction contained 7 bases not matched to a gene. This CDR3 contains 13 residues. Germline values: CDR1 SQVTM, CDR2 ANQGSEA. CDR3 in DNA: TGCAGCGTTGAGCGGCTAGCGGGCGGCGAGCAGTACTTC. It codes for CSVERLAGGEQYF.

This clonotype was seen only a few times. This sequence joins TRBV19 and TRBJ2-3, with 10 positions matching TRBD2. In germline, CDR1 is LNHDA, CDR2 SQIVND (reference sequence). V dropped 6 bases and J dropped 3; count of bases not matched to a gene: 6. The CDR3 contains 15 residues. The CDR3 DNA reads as TGTGCCAGTAGGCCGCCGGGACTAGCGACAGATACGCAGTATTTT. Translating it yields CASRPPGLATDTQYF.

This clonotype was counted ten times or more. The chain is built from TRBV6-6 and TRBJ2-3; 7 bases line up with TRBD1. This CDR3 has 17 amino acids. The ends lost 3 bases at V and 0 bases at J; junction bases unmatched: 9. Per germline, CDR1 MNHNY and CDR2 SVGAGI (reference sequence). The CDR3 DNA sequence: TGTGCCAGCAGTTATAAACAGGGGCCCCTTAGCACAGATACGCAGTATTTT. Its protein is CASSYKQGPLSTDTQYF.

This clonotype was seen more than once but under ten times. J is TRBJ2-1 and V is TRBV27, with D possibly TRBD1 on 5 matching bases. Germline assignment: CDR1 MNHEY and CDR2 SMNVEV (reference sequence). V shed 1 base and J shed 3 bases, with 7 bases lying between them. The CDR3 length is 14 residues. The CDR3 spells CASSLYRNYNEQFF. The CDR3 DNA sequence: TGTGCCAGCAGTTTATACAGGAACTACAATGAGCAGTTCTTC.

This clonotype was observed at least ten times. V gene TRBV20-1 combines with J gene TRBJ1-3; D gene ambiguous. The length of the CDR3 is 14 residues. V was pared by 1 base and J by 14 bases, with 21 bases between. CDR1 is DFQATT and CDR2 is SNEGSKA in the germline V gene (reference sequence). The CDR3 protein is CSARAPLPGRSLYF. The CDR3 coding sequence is TGCAGTGCTAGAGCTCCTTTACCCGGAAGGTCCCTATATTTT.

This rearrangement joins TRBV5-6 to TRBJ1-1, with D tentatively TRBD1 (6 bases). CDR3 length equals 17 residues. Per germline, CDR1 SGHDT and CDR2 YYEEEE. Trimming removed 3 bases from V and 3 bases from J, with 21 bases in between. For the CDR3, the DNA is TGTGCCAGCAGCTACCCGACAGGTACTCAACCGGACACTGAAGCTTTCTTT. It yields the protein CASSYPTGTQPDTEAFF.

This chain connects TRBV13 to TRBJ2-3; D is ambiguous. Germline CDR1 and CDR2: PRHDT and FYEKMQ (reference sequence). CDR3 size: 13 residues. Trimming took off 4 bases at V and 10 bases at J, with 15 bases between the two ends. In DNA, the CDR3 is TGTGCCAGCAGCTCGACACTACAGTCCCCGCAGTATTTT. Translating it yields CASSSTLQSPQYF.

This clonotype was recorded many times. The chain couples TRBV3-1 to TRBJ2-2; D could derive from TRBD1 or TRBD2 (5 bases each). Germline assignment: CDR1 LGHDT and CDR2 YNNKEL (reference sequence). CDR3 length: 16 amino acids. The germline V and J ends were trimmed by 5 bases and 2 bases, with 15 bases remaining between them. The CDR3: CASSYSGTPNTGELFF. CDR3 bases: TGTGCCAGCAGCTACTCCGGGACCCCCAACACCGGGGAGCTGTTTTTT. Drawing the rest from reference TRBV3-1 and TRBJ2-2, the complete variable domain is DTAVSQTPKYLVTQMGNDKSIKCEQNLGHDTMYWYKQDSKKFLKIMFSYNNKELIINETVPNRFSPKSPDKAHLNLHINSLELGDSAVYFCASSYSGTPNTGELFFGEGSRLTVL.

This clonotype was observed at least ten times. CDR3 in amino acids: CATSDSGAGNTEAFF. The CDR3 nucleotides read TGTGCCACCAGTGATTCAGGGGCGGGGAACACTGAAGCTTTCTTT. V gene TRBV24-1 combines with J gene TRBJ1-1; D is perhaps TRBD1 (6 bases). Germline CDR1 KGHDR, CDR2 SFDVKD. The V gene lost 2 bases and the J gene lost 1 base, with 10 bases spanning the gap. The CDR3 loop spans 15 amino acids.

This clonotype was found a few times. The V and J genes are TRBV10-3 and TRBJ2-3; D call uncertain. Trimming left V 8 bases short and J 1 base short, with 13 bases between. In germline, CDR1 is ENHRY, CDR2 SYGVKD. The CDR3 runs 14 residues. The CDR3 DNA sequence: TGTGCCATCGGCCCCCTTAGGGGCACAGATACGCAGTATTTT. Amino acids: CAIGPLRGTDTQYF.

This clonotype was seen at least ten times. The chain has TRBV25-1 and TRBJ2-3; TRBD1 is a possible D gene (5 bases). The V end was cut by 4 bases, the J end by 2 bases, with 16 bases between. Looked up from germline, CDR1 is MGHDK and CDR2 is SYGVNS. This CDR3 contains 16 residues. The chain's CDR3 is CASSAYAQDNTDTQYF. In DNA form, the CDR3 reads TGTGCCAGCAGTGCCTATGCGCAGGACAACACAGATACGCAGTATTTT.

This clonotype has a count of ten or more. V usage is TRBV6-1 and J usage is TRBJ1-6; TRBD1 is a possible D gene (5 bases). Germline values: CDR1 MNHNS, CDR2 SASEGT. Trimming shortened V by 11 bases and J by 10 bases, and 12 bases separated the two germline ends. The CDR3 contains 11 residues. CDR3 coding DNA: TGTGCCGCCTCCGAGGGGTCACCCCTCCACTTT. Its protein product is CAASEGSPLHF.

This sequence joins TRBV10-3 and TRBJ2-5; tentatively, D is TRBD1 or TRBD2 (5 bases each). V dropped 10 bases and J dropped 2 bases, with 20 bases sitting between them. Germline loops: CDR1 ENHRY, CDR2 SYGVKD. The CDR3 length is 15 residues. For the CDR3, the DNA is TGTGCCAGCGAAAGTGGGAGAGGGGATCAAGAGACCCAGTACTTC. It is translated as CASESGRGDQETQYF.

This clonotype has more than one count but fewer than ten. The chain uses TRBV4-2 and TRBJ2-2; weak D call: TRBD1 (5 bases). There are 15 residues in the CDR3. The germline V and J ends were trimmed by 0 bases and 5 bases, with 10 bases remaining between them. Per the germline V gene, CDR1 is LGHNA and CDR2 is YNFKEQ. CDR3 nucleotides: TGTGCCAGCAGCCAAGACAGGGATAGTACCGGGGAGCTGTTTTTT. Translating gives CASSQDRDSTGELFF.